This TCR beta chain was captured in a study of tumor-infiltrating lymphocytes in localized non-small cell lung cancer. Regarding the study as a whole: Tumors had more T cell infiltration than uninvolved lung, per TCRbeta sequencing and CD3 counts. Only some patients had TCR sequencing, depending on available tissue.

The CDR3 is 15 residues long. Germline V gene lookup returns CDR1 MDHEN and CDR2 SYDVKM. The trim removed 1 base at V and 4 bases at J, leaving 2 bases unmatched. In regard to this clone: What it binds is unknown.

Clones were read by immunoSEQ multiplex PCR, and TCRdb kept only the in-frame ones, dropping some. This sample has approximately 13,000 clones, with roughly 85% found just once. The specimen sequenced was uninvolved lung tissue not adjacent to the tumor. The chain is built from TRBV28 and TRBJ2-2; TRBD2 aligns across 8 bases. The receptor comes from a human donor with non-small cell lung cancer. Here the CDR3 reads CASSLFRGGTGELFF. The CDR3 bases are TGTGCCAGCAGTTTATTTCGGGGGGGCACCGGGGAGCTGTTTTTT.